Listed below are T cell receptor beta chains from one sample, sequenced in a study of shared clonotypes between healthy human individuals. Some clones are missing from TCRdb's copy, which holds only in-frame ones; the method was immunoSEQ multiplex PCR. The sample shows 1.5 million to 1.9 million clones, about 98% of them seen only once. Sequenced sample: naive CD4+ T cells sorted from blood. Source of these receptors: a man under 40 in good health. Each CDR3 is given with its conserved first and last residue. Each record gives: CDR3 DNA, CDR3 protein, D gene, clone size, J gene, V gene. A D gene is named only where the DNA matches it firmly. Where a row states a size, it is once, few, many or the class of an expanded clone; other rows omit it.

TGTGCCAGCAGTCCAGACAGGGTGTTATACAATGAGCAGTTCTTC | CASSPDRVLYNEQFF | TRBD1 | . | TRBJ2-1 | TRBV6-1
TGCGCCAGCAGCTTGCGCGCCGACTCCTACGAGCAGTACTTC | CASSLRADSYEQYF | . | . | TRBJ2-7 | TRBV5-1
TGTGCCAGCTCAACAACAGGGGGGAGGACTGAAGCTTTCTTT | CASSTTGGRTEAFF | TRBD1 | . | TRBJ1-1 | TRBV18
TGTGCCAGCAGTTTATATCTAGCGGGGCCCTACGAGCAGTACTTC | CASSLYLAGPYEQYF | TRBD2 | . | TRBJ2-7 | TRBV28
TGCGCCAGCAGCCATACCGTCGTGGGAGGGCTAAACTATGGCTACACCTTC | CASSHTVVGGLNYGYTF | . | . | TRBJ1-2 | TRBV5-1
TGTGCTAGTGGTCCTGGACAGTTGAACACTGAAGCTTTCTTT | CASGPGQLNTEAFF | . | . | TRBJ1-1 | TRBV12-5
TGTGCCAGCAGCCAAGATTGGCGGGGCACCTACGAGCAGTACTTC | CASSQDWRGTYEQYF | . | . | TRBJ2-7 | TRBV4-2
TGTGCCAGAAGCTTGAAACGAACTAGCGGCTACGAGCAGTACTTC | CARSLKRTSGYEQYF | TRBD2 | . | TRBJ2-7 | TRBV5-3
TGTGCCATGAGCCGGGACAGGGGCTCAGAGACCCAGTACTTC | CAMSRDRGSETQYF | TRBD1 | . | TRBJ2-5 | TRBV10-3
TGTGCCAGCAGCCAGCTTCCTCCCGCTGCCGGGGAGCTGTTTTTT | CASSQLPPAAGELFF | . | . | TRBJ2-2 | TRBV4-2
TGTGCCAGCAGCGAGCATTATGGCTACACCTTC | CASSEHYGYTF | . | . | TRBJ1-2 | TRBV7-9
TGTGCCAGCAGTCCGGGACGCTATAATGAGCAGTTCTTC | CASSPGRYNEQFF | . | . | TRBJ2-1 | TRBV7-6
TGTGCCAGCAGCTTCGTGCTAGCGGGGGGAAATGAGCAGTTCTTC | CASSFVLAGGNEQFF | TRBD2 | . | TRBJ2-1 | TRBV5-6
TGTGCCAGTAGTAGATACAGTGGCTACACCTTC | CASSRYSGYTF | . | . | TRBJ1-2 | TRBV19
TGCAGCGTTAGGCCGGGAGTTGAGGGGTATGGCTACACCTTC | CSVRPGVEGYGYTF | . | . | TRBJ1-2 | TRBV29-1
TGTGCCAGCAGCTTGGCCGGACTCGGGGAGCTGTTTTTT | CASSLAGLGELFF | . | . | TRBJ2-2 | TRBV5-6
TGCGCCAGCAGCTTCTTACGGGCGAACACCGGGGAGCTGTTTTTT | CASSFLRANTGELFF | . | . | TRBJ2-2 | TRBV5-1
TGCGCCAGCAGCCGCCGACAGGGGGACACCGGGGAGCTGTTTTTT | CASSRRQGDTGELFF | TRBD1 | . | TRBJ2-2 | TRBV5-1
TGTGCCAGCAGCTTACGAGCGGGAGGGCCCAACGAGCAGTACTTC | CASSLRAGGPNEQYF | TRBD2 | . | TRBJ2-7 | TRBV7-9
TGCGCCAGCAGTGAGTGGGAAGCCTCCAATGAGCAGTTCTTC | CASSEWEASNEQFF | . | once | TRBJ2-1 | TRBV10-2
TGTGCCAGCAGTTTAGATCGGACAGGGGGCGCCTCTGGGGCCAACGTCCTGACTTTC | CASSLDRTGGASGANVLTF | TRBD1 | . | TRBJ2-6 | TRBV27
TGTGCCAGCTCCCGGGGAGCCTACGAGCAGTACTTC | CASSRGAYEQYF | . | . | TRBJ2-7 | TRBV5-5
TGTGCCAGCAGTGACGGAACAGCCGACGGGGGGGCCAAAAACATTCAGTACTTC | CASSDGTADGGAKNIQYF | TRBD2 | . | TRBJ2-4 | TRBV25-1
TGCGCCAGCAGTACAACCGGGTCTTTCACCGGGGAGCTGTTTTTT | CASSTTGSFTGELFF | . | . | TRBJ2-2 | TRBV5-1